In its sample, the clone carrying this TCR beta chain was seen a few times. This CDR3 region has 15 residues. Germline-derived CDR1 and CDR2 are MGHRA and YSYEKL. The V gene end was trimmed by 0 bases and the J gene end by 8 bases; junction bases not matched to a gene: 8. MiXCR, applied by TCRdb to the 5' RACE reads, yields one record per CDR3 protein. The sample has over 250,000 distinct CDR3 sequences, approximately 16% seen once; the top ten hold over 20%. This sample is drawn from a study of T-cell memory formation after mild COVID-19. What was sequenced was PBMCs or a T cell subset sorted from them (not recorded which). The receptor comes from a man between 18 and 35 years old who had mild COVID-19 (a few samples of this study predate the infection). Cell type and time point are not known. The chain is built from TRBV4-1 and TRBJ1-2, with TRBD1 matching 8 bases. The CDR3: CASSQEWTGRYGYTF. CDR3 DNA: TGCGCCAGCAGCCAAGAGTGGACAGGGCGATACGGCTACACCTTC.